This T cell receptor beta chain emerged from a study of T cells after yellow fever vaccination. A few counts support this clonotype. TCRdb reprocessed the 5' RACE reads with MiXCR, giving one entry per CDR3 protein. Here the sample spans 450,000 to 650,000 distinct CDR3 sequences, roughly 14% being singletons. The CDR3 consists of 18 residues. V was clipped by 4 bases and J by 4 bases; unmatched bases: 13. Germline CDR1 SGHAT, CDR2 FQNNGV. This chain links TRBV11-2 with TRBJ2-1; 10 nucleotides line up with TRBD2. Source: PBMCs, taken on the day of the yellow fever booster vaccination. This clonotype was sampled from a man younger than 45 who received the YFV17D yellow fever vaccine. CDR3 residues: CASSSPLTSGTNYNEQFF. CDR3 nucleotide sequence: TGTGCCAGCAGCTCGCCCCTCACTAGCGGGACCAATTACAATGAGCAGTTCTTC.